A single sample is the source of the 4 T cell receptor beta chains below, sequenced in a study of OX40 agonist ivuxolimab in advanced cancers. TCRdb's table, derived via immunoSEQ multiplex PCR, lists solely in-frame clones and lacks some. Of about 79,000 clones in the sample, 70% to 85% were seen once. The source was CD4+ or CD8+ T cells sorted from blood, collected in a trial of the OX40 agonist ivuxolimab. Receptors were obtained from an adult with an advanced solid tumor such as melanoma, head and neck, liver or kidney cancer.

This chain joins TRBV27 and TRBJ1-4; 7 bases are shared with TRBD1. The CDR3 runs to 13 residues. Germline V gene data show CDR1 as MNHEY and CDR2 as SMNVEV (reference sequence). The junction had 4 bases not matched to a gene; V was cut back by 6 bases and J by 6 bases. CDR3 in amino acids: CASRRDSDEKLFF. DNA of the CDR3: TGTGCCAGCAGACGGGACAGTGATGAAAAACTGTTTTTT.

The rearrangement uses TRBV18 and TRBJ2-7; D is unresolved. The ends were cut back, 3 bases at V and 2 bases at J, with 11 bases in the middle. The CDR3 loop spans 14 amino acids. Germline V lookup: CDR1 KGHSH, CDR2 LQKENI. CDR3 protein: CASSPSNSPYEQYF. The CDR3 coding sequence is TGTGCCAGCTCACCTTCAAACTCGCCCTACGAGCAGTACTTC.

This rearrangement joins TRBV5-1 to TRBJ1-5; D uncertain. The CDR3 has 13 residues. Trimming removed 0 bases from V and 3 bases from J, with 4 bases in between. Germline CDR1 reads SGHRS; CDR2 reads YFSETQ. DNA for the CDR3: TGCGCCAGCAGCTTGGAGCCCAATCAGCCCCAGCATTTT. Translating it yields CASSLEPNQPQHF. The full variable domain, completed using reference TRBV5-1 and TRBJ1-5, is KAGVTQTPRYLIKTRGQQVTLSCSPISGHRSVSWYQQTPGQGLQFLFEYFSETQRNKGNFPGRFSGRQFSNSRSEMNVSTLELGDSALYLCASSLEPNQPQHFGDGTRLSIL.

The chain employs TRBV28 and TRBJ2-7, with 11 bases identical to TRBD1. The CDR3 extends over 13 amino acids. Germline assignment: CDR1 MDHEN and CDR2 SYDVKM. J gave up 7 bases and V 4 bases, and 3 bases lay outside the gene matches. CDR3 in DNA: TGTGCCAGCAGTTGGACAGGGGGCGGAGAGCAGTACTTC. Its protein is CASSWTGGGEQYF.